The rows below give T cell receptor beta chains drawn from one sample of a study of blood T cell repertoires in COVID-19. This table comes from immunoSEQ multiplex PCR, and its TCRdb copy is limited to in-frame clones, with some not included. The data hold 540,000 or so clones, with roughly nine tenths observed a single time. The sample taken for sequencing was peripheral blood. The receptors stem from a woman in her 50s with COVID-19, enrolled during active disease. The CDR3 runs from the conserved cysteine through the conserved F or W. The D gene is left open where the match is weak. Expanded clones get a size class; other rows say once, few or many, or leave the size out.

abundance: few; j_gene: TRBJ1-2; v_gene: TRBV10-3; d_gene: NA; CDR3nt: TGTGCCATCAGTGAGTATACCGACAGGAACTATGGCTACACCTTC; CDR3aa: CAISEYTDRNYGYTF
abundance: once; j_gene: TRBJ1-5; v_gene: TRBV7-9; d_gene: NA; CDR3nt: TGTGCCAGCAGCTTAGTGGGGGGGGACGGGAATCAGCCCCAGCATTTT; CDR3aa: CASSLVGGDGNQPQHF
abundance: NA; j_gene: TRBJ1-6; v_gene: TRBV7-3; d_gene: NA; CDR3nt: TGTGCCAGCAGCCTAACCAGGGATGAGGAGTATAATTCACCCCTCCACTTT; CDR3aa: CASSLTRDEEYNSPLHF
abundance: NA; j_gene: TRBJ2-3; v_gene: TRBV11-1; d_gene: TRBD2; CDR3nt: TGTGCCAGCAGCTCTAGGACTAGCCCAGTCACAGATACGCAGTATTTT; CDR3aa: CASSSRTSPVTDTQYF
abundance: NA; j_gene: TRBJ2-1; v_gene: TRBV3-1/TRBV3-2; d_gene: TRBD2; CDR3nt: TGTGCCAGCAGCCAAGTCTGGAGGACTAGCGAGCACTACAATGAGCAGTTCTTC; CDR3aa: CASSQVWRTSEHYNEQFF
abundance: NA; j_gene: TRBJ1-2; v_gene: TRBV7-9; d_gene: NA; CDR3nt: TGTGCCAGCAGCTTAGAGATGCCAAGGGGGGGCTACACCTTC; CDR3aa: CASSLEMPRGGYTF
abundance: NA; j_gene: TRBJ1-3; v_gene: TRBV28; d_gene: NA; CDR3nt: TGTGCCAGCAGTTTCCCACCAGACAGAGGAAACACCATATATTTT; CDR3aa: CASSFPPDRGNTIYF
abundance: NA; j_gene: TRBJ2-7; v_gene: TRBV27; d_gene: NA; CDR3nt: TGTGCCAGCAGTTTCACAGAGGGCCCCTACGAGCAGTACTTC; CDR3aa: CASSFTEGPYEQYF
abundance: NA; j_gene: TRBJ1-5; v_gene: TRBV6-1; d_gene: NA; CDR3nt: TGTGCCAGCAGTGAGATCTATAGCAATCAGCCCCAGCATTTT; CDR3aa: CASSEIYSNQPQHF
abundance: NA; j_gene: TRBJ1-1; v_gene: TRBV3-1/TRBV3-2; d_gene: TRBD1; CDR3nt: TGTGCCAGCAGCCCTGACAGGGACACTGAAGCTTTCTTT; CDR3aa: CASSPDRDTEAFF
abundance: NA; j_gene: TRBJ1-1; v_gene: TRBV5-6; d_gene: NA; CDR3nt: TGTGCCAGCAGCGTTGGACACAACACTGAAGCTTTCTTT; CDR3aa: CASSVGHNTEAFF
abundance: NA; j_gene: TRBJ2-1; v_gene: TRBV9; d_gene: TRBD2; CDR3nt: TGTGCCAGCAGCGTTAAGCGGGGGGGCTCCTACAATGAGCAGTTCTTC; CDR3aa: CASSVKRGGSYNEQFF
abundance: NA; j_gene: TRBJ1-1; v_gene: TRBV5-5; d_gene: TRBD1; CDR3nt: TGTGCCAGCAGCCCCCCAGGGGGTACTGAAGCTTTCTTT; CDR3aa: CASSPPGGTEAFF
abundance: NA; j_gene: TRBJ2-3; v_gene: TRBV7-9; d_gene: TRBD2; CDR3nt: TGTGCCAGCAGCGAAGCGGGGACCACAGATACGCAGTATTTT; CDR3aa: CASSEAGTTDTQYF
abundance: NA; j_gene: TRBJ1-2; v_gene: TRBV6-1; d_gene: TRBD1; CDR3nt: TGTGCCAGCAGTGAAGACCCGACAGGGGCTAATGGCTACACCTTC; CDR3aa: CASSEDPTGANGYTF
abundance: NA; j_gene: TRBJ2-7; v_gene: TRBV5-1; d_gene: NA; CDR3nt: TGCGCCAGCAGCAAGACTTTAGGAGGTTCCTACGAGCAGTACTTC; CDR3aa: CASSKTLGGSYEQYF
abundance: NA; j_gene: TRBJ2-3; v_gene: TRBV2; d_gene: NA; CDR3nt: TGTGCCAGCAGTGGTAGGGAGGGGGGCACAGATACGCAGTATTTT; CDR3aa: CASSGREGGTDTQYF
abundance: NA; j_gene: TRBJ1-2; v_gene: TRBV15; d_gene: TRBD1; CDR3nt: TGTGCCACCAGCAGAGATTGGGTGACGCAGGGGGATGGCTACACCTTC; CDR3aa: CATSRDWVTQGDGYTF
abundance: NA; j_gene: TRBJ1-2; v_gene: TRBV5-1; d_gene: TRBD1; CDR3nt: TGCGCCAGCAGCTTGGGCGGACAGGGCATCGGTGGCTACACCTTC; CDR3aa: CASSLGGQGIGGYTF
abundance: NA; j_gene: TRBJ1-6; v_gene: TRBV28; d_gene: TRBD1; CDR3nt: TGTGCCAGCAGGGGGGACAGAATTATTTCACCCCTCCACTTT; CDR3aa: CASRGDRIISPLHF
abundance: NA; j_gene: TRBJ1-2; v_gene: TRBV18; d_gene: TRBD1; CDR3nt: TGTGCCAGCTCACCGGGACAGGGGGATGGCTACACCTTC; CDR3aa: CASSPGQGDGYTF
abundance: NA; j_gene: TRBJ1-1; v_gene: TRBV6-2/TRBV6-3; d_gene: TRBD1; CDR3nt: TGTGCCAGCAGTAGGGACAGGGTAGCCACTGAAGCTTTCTTT; CDR3aa: CASSRDRVATEAFF
abundance: once; j_gene: TRBJ1-1; v_gene: TRBV11-3; d_gene: NA; CDR3nt: TGTGCCAGCAGCTTAGTCAAGAACACTGAAGCTTTCTTT; CDR3aa: CASSLVKNTEAFF
abundance: NA; j_gene: TRBJ1-1; v_gene: TRBV4-1; d_gene: NA; CDR3nt: TGCGCCAGCAGCCTCTTCCCTGACACTGAAGCTTTCTTT; CDR3aa: CASSLFPDTEAFF
abundance: once; j_gene: TRBJ1-1; v_gene: TRBV12-3/TRBV12-4; d_gene: NA; CDR3nt: TGTGCCAGCAGGCAGGGTGGCGCTGAAGCTTTCTTT; CDR3aa: CASRQGGAEAFF
abundance: NA; j_gene: TRBJ1-5; v_gene: TRBV3-1/TRBV3-2; d_gene: NA; CDR3nt: TGTGCCAGCAGCAGGACATTAGGACCGGTCAATCAGCCCCAGCATTTT; CDR3aa: CASSRTLGPVNQPQHF
abundance: few; j_gene: TRBJ2-1; v_gene: TRBV5-4; d_gene: NA; CDR3nt: TGTGCCAGCAGCGGGTGGGGCGGGGTGGTCAATGAGCAGTTCTTC; CDR3aa: CASSGWGGVVNEQFF
abundance: NA; j_gene: TRBJ1-3; v_gene: TRBV28; d_gene: TRBD1; CDR3nt: TGTGCCAGTCAGTCAGGGGGCTCTGGAAACACCATATATTTT; CDR3aa: CASQSGGSGNTIYF
abundance: few; j_gene: TRBJ2-7; v_gene: TRBV7-3; d_gene: NA; CDR3nt: TGTGCCAGCAGCTTCCAGGGAATAAGTAGGTACGAGCAGTACTTC; CDR3aa: CASSFQGISRYEQYF
abundance: NA; j_gene: TRBJ1-1; v_gene: TRBV5-1; d_gene: TRBD1; CDR3nt: TGCGCCAGCAGCCCCCGGACAGGGAACACTGAAGCTTTCTTT; CDR3aa: CASSPRTGNTEAFF
abundance: NA; j_gene: TRBJ1-2; v_gene: TRBV29-1; d_gene: NA; CDR3nt: TGCAGCGTTGCAGGGGATGGCTATGGCTACACCTTC; CDR3aa: CSVAGDGYGYTF
abundance: NA; j_gene: TRBJ2-3; v_gene: TRBV24-1; d_gene: TRBD2; CDR3nt: TGTGCCACCAGTGCCCCGACTAGCGGGGGGGGTTTTGGAACGCAGTATTTT; CDR3aa: CATSAPTSGGGFGTQYF
abundance: NA; j_gene: TRBJ2-5; v_gene: TRBV20-1; d_gene: NA; CDR3nt: TGCAGTGCTCCGCGGCAAGAGACCCAGTACTTC; CDR3aa: CSAPRQETQYF